The sequence of this T cell receptor beta chain was determined in a study of Ad26.COV2.S vaccination and SARS-CoV-2 variants. Study background: Into the muscle, Ad26.COV2.S was dosed once or twice, 56 days apart.

Treatment noted: some 20 received Ad26.COV2.S at low or high dose, single or two shots; a few received placebo; per-sample allocation not given. At day 63 after the first vaccine or placebo injection, samples were drawn. Clones were read by immunoSEQ multiplex PCR, and TCRdb kept only the in-frame ones, dropping some. The sample lists more than 300,000 clones, 88% occurring once. The ends lost 5 bases at V and 3 bases at J; junction bases unmatched: 16. This CDR3 contains 17 residues. Germline lookup yields CDR1 SGHTA and CDR2 FQGNSA. The source is a person aged 18-65 years who received the Ad26.COV2.S COVID-19 vaccine or a placebo. The sample here was peripheral blood, taken in a trial of Ad26.COV2.S vaccine versus placebo. The chain employs TRBV7-2 and TRBJ2-7; 7 bases map to TRBD1. The CDR3 spells CASSRTTHSTGNYEQYF. The DNA of the CDR3 is TGTGCCAGCAGCCGCACCACCCACTCGACAGGGAACTACGAGCAGTACTTC. Filled out from reference TRBV7-2 and TRBJ2-7, the complete variable domain reads GAGVSQSPSNKVTEKGKDVELRCDPISGHTALYWYRQSLGQGLEFLIYFQGNSAPDKSGLPSDRFSAERTGGSVSTLTIQRTQQEDSAVYLCASSRTTHSTGNYEQYFGPGTRLTVT.